One T cell receptor (beta chain) is described in this entry. The antigen it binds to is not known. There are no base qualities to consult, and no much larger clone falls within one base. This sample was included in a study of PD-L1 blockade in urothelial cancer (dated by TCRdb to about 2017). With regard to the full study: All patients started therapy around 2014 and received atezolizumab 1,200 mg intravenously every 3 weeks. About 90% of the 29 patients were males with bladder-origin urothelial cancer, and about 65% of the 29 reported a prior smoking history. Patients had an ECOG performance status of 0 or 1 and had received between 0 and 3 prior chemotherapy regimens. Blood samples were analyzed at 3 weeks after treatment start (second dose) and at 6 weeks after treatment start. Blood samples gave a median of about 140,000 T cells and tens of thousands of unique TCRs, with a median clonality of approximately 0.08. An exploratory multi-omic analysis was conducted of the somatic, immune and clinical correlates of response to PD-L1 blockade with atezolizumab in urothelial cancer. Pretreatment tumor samples, along with matched peripheral blood collected serially before and after atezolizumab treatment, underwent TCR sequencing. Durable clinical benefit was defined as a progression-free survival longer than 6 months, and TCR features were additionally tested against progression-free survival and overall survival. In the same patients, pretreatment tumors underwent whole exome sequencing and RNA sequencing in addition to TCR sequencing. Roughly nine patients achieved durable clinical benefit and around 19 did not. Pretreatment blood TCR-seq was available for 30 or so patients, at least one posttreatment blood collection was obtained for around 25 patients, and tumor TCR-seq was available for around 25 patients.

Each PCR received spiked-in synthetic TCR analog templates so that absolute template abundance could be estimated from read counts. Using the immunoSEQ assay, TCRbeta CDR3 regions were amplified from genomic DNA with bias-controlled V and J gene primers. Sequencing of rearranged TCRbeta segments was done at approximately 20X coverage. In the source study's methods: Clustering was used to correct sequencing errors, and CDR3s were annotated against IMGT to assign V, D and J genes. Downstream analyses used only productive TCRbeta rearrangements and left out out-of-frame or stop-codon sequences. To compute clonality, Shannon entropy was normalized by the log of the number of unique productive sequences and then subtracted from one. Fisher's exact test with Benjamini-Hochberg correction, using a cutoff of adjusted p below 0.01, was how clones that differed between time points or between blood and tumor were identified. The source is immuneACCESS, and TCRdb retained only in-frame sequences with V and J called. Part of the clones is not carried over; for the studies checked, unresolved V genes explain less than half of this, and the remainder is unexplained. D and trimming were read from the DNA, whereas the V and J calls and clone size are those reported in that table. The sample table contains 35,000 to 55,000 clones; only one count was recorded for about 80% of them. The ten most abundant clones make up 2.5% to 3% of the sample.

Study-wide findings and limitations: At 3 weeks after the start of treatment, tumor-associated TCR clones in peripheral blood had expanded more in patients with durable benefit (n of about 22, p = 0.022). Improved progression-free and overall survival was associated with having pretreatment peripheral blood TCR clonality below the median. Because the sample size was small (n ≈ 31) and many of the analyses were exploratory, the results are meant to be hypothesis-generating.

The cohort comprised 30 or so patients with locally advanced or metastatic urothelial carcinoma treated at Memorial Sloan Kettering on a trial protocol. Peripheral blood mononuclear cells were collected from each patient pretreatment and during treatment, giving between 1 and 8 total time points per patient. The Qiagen DNeasy Blood extraction kit was used to purify genomic DNA from total PBMCs and tumor samples. PBMCs were collected pretreatment and during treatment, and were isolated and stored as previously described. CDR1 SGHNT and CDR2 YYREEE were looked up in the germline V gene (reference sequence). V is shortened by 3 bases, J by 4 bases, and the region joining them spans 9 bases. CDR3 length: 13 amino acids, cysteine to phenylalanine. Just the 39-base CDR3 DNA is kept, in frame starting at base 1.

This sequence was found in a man between 70 and 80 years old with urothelial cancer. The material sequenced was PBMCs, taken around atezolizumab (anti-PD-L1) treatment. Here the chain combines TRBV5-4 and TRBJ2-3, with no reliable assignment of the D segment. The bases read TGTGCCAGCAGCTCGCCTATGGCAGATACGCAGTATTTT. Its protein reads: CASSSPMADTQYF. The variable domain in full, with residues beyond the CDR3 obtained from the reference TRBV5-4 and TRBJ2-3 genes, is ETGVTQSPTHLIKTRGQQVTLRCSSQSGHNTVSWYQQALGQGPQFIFQYYREEENGRGNFPPRFSGLQFPNYSSELNVNALELDDSALYLCASSSPMADTQYFGPGTRLTVL.